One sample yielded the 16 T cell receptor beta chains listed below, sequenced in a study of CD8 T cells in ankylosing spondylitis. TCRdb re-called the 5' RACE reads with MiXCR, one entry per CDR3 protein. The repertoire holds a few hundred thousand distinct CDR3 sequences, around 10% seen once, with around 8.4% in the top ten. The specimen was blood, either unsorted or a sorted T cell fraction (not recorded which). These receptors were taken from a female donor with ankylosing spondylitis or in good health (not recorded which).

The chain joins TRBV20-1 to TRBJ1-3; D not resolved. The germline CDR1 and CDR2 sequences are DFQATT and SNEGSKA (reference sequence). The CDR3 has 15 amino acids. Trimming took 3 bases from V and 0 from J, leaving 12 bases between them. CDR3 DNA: TGCAGTGCTAGGTCGGACTCGCTCTCTGGAAACACCATATATTTT. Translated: CSARSDSLSGNTIYF.

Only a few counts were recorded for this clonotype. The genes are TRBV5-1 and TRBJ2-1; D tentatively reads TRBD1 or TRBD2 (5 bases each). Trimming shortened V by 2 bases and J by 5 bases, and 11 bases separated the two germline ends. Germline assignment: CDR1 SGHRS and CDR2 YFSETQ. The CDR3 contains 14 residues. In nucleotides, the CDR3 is TGCGCCAGCAGCTTATCTTGGGGGAACAATGAGCAGTTCTTC. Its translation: CASSLSWGNNEQFF.

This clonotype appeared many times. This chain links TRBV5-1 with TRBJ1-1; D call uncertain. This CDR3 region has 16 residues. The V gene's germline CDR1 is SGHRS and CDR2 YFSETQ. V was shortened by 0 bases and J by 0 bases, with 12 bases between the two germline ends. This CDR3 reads CASSLASPRMNTEAFF. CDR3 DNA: TGCGCCAGCAGCTTGGCCTCCCCACGTATGAACACTGAAGCTTTCTTT.

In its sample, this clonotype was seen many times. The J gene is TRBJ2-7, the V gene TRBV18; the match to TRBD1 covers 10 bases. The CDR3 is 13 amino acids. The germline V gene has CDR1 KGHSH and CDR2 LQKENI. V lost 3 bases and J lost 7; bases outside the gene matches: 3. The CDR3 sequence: CASSPGTGAEQYF. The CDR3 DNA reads TGTGCCAGCTCACCCGGGACAGGGGCTGAGCAGTACTTC.

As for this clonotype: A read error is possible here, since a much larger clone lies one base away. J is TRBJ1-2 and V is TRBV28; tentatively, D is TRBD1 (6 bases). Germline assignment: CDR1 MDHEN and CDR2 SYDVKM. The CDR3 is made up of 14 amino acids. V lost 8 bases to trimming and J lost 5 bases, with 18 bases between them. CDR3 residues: CASGPGSQGYGYTF. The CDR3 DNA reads TGTGCCAGCGGCCCCGGGAGCCAGGGGTATGGCTACACCTTC.

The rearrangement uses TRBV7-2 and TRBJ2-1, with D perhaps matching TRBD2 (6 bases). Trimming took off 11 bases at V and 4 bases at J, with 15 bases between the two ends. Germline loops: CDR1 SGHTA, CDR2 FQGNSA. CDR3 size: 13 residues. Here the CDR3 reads CAVKEGPYNEQFF. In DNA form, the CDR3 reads TGTGCCGTTAAGGAGGGCCCTTACAATGAGCAGTTCTTC.

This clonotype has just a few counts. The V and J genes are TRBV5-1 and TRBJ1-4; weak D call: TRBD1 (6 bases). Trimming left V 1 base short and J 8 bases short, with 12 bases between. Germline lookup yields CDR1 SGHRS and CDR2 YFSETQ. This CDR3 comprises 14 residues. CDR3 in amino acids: CASSLLQGGEKLFF. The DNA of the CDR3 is TGCGCCAGCAGCTTGTTACAGGGTGGAGAAAAACTGTTTTTT.

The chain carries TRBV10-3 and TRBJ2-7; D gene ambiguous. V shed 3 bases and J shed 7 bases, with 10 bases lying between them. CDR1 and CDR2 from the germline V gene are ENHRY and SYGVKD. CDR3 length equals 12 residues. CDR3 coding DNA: TGTGCCATCAGTGACGGCCCGAGGGAGCAGTACTTC. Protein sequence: CAISDGPREQYF.

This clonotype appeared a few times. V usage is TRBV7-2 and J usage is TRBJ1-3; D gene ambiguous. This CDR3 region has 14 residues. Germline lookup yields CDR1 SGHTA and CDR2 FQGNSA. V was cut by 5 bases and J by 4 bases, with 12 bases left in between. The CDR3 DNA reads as TGTGCCAGCAGCCCCCAAAACATCGGAAACACCATATATTTT. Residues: CASSPQNIGNTIYF. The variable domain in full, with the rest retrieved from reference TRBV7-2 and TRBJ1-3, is GAGVSQSPSNKVTEKGKDVELRCDPISGHTALYWYRQSLGQGLEFLIYFQGNSAPDKSGLPSDRFSAERTGGSVSTLTIQRTQQEDSAVYLCASSPQNIGNTIYFGEGSWLTVV.

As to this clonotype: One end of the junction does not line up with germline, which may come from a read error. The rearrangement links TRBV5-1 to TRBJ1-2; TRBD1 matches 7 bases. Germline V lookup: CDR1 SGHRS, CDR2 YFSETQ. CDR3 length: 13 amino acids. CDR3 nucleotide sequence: TGCGCCAGCAGTCCCGACAGGGTCTATGGCTACCCCTTC. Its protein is CASSPDRVYGYPF.

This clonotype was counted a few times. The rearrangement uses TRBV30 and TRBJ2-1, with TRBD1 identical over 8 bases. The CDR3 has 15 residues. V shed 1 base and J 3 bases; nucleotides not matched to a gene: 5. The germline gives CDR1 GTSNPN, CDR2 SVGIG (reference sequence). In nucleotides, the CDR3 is TGTGCCTGGAGTGCCCCGGGACAGGACTACAATGAGCAGTTCTTC. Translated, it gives CAWSAPGQDYNEQFF.

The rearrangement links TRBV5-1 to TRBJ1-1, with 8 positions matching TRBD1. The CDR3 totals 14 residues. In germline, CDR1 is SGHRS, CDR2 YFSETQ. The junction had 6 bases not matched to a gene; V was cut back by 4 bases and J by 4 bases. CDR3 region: CASSTGQGSTEAFF. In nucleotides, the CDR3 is TGCGCCAGCAGCACTGGACAGGGAAGCACTGAAGCTTTCTTT.

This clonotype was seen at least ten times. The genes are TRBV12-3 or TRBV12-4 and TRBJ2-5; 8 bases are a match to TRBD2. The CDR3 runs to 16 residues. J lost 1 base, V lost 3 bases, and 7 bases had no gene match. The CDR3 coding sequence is TGTGCCAGCAGTTTGGGGACTAGTAGGCCCCAAGAGACCCAGTACTTC. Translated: CASSLGTSRPQETQYF.

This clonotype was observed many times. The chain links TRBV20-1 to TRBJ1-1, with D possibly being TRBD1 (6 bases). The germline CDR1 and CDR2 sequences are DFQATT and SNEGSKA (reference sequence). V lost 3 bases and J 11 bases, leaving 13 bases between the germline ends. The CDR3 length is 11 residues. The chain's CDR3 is CSASWAGAAFF. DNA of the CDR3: TGCAGTGCTAGTTGGGCGGGGGCGGCTTTCTTT.

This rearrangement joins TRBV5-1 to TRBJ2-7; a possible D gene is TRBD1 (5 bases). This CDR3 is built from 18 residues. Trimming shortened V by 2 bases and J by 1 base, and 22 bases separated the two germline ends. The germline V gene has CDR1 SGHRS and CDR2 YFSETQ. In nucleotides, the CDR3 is TGCGCCAGCAGCTTAGACAGTGCTACTCCGCTTACTTCCTACGAGCAGTACTTC. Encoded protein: CASSLDSATPLTSYEQYF.

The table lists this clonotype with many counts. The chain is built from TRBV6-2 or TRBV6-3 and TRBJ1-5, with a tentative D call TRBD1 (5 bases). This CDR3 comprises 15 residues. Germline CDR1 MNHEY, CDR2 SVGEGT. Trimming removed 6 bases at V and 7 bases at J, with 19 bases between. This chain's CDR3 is CASSPPPNGDQPQHF. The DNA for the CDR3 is TGTGCCAGCAGCCCTCCGCCTAACGGGGACCAGCCCCAGCATTTT.